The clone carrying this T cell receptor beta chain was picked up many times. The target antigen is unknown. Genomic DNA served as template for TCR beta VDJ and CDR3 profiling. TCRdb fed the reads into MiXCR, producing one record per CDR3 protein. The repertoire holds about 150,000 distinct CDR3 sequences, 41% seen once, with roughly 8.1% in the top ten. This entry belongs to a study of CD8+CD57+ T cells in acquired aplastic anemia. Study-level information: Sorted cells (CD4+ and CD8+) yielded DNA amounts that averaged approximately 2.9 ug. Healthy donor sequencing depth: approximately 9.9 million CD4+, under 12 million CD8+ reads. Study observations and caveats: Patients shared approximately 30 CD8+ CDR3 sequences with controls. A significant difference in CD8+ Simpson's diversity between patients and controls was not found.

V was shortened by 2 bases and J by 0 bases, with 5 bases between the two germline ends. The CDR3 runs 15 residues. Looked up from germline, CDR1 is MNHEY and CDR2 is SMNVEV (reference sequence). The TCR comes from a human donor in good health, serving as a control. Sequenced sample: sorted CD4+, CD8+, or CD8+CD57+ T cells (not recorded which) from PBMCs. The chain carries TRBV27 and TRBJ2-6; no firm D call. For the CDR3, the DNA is TGTGCCAGCAGTTTACTGGCCTCTGGGGCCAACGTCCTGACTTTC. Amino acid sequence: CASSLLASGANVLTF. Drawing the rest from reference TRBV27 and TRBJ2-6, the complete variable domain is EAQVTQNPRYLITVTGKKLTVTCSQNMNHEYMSWYRQDPGLGLRQIYYSMNVEVTDKGDVPEGYKVSRKEKRNFPLILESPSPNQTSLYFCASSLLASGANVLTFGAGSRLTVL.